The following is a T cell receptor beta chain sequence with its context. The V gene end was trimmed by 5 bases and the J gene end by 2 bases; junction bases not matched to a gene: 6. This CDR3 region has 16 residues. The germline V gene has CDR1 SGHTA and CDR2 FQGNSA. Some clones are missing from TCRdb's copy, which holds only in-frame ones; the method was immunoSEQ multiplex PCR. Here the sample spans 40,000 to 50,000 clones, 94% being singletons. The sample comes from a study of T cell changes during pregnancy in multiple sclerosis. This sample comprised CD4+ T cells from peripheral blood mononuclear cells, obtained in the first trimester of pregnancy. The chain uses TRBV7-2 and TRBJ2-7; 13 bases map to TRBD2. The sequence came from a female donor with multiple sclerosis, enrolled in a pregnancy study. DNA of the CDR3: TGTGCCAGCAGCCTAACCGGGACTAGCGGGACCTACGAGCAGTACTTC. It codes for CASSLTGTSGTYEQYF.